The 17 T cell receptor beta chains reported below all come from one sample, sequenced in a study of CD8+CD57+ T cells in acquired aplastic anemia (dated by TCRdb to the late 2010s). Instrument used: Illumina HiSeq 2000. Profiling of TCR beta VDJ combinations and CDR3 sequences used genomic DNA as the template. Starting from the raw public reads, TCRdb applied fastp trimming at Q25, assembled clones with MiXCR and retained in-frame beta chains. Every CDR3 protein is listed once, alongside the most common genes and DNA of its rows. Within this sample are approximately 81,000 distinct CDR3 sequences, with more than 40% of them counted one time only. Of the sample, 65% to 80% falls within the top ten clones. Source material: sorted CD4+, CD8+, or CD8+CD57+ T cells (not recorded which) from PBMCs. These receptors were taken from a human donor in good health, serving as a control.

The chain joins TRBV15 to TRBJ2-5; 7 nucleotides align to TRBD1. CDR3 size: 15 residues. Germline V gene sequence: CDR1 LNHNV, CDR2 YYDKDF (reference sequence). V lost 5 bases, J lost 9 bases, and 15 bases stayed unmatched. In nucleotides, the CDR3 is TGTGCCACCAGCGTTTACGGGACAGACAGGCAGGCCCAGTACTTC. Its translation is CATSVYGTDRQAQYF. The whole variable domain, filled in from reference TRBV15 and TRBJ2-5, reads DAMVIQNPRYQVTQFGKPVTLSCSQTLNHNVMYWYQQKSSQAPKLLFHYYDKDFNNEADTPDNFQSRRPNTSFCFLDIRSPGLGDTAMYLCATSVYGTDRQAQYFGPGTRLLVL.

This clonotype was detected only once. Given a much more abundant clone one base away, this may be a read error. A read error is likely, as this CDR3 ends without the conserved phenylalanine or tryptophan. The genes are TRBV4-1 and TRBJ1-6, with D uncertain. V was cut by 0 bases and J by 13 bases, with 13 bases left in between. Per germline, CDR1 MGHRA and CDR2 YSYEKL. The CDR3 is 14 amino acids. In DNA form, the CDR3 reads TGCGCCAGCAGCCAAGATGGCGGGCCCTGGCCCCTCCACCTT. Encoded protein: CASSQDGGPWPLHL.

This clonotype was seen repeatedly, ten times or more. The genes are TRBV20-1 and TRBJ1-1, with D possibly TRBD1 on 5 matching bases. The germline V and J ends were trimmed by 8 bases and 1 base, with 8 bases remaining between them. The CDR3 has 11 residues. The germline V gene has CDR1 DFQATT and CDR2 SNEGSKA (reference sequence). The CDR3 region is CSRQKNTEAFF. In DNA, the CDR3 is TGCAGTAGACAGAAGAACACTGAAGCTTTCTTT.

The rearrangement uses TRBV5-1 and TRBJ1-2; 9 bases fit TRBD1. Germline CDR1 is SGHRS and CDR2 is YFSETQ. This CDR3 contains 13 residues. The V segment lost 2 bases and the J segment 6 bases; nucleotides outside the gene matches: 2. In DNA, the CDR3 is TGCGCCAGCAGCTTACAGGGGGCGGATGGCTACACCTTC. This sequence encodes CASSLQGADGYTF.

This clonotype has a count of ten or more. This chain's CDR3 is CAIGQGGNQPQHF. DNA for the CDR3: TGTGCCATTGGACAGGGCGGAAATCAGCCCCAGCATTTT. This sequence joins TRBV24-1 and TRBJ1-5; 8 nucleotides match TRBD1. This CDR3 comprises 13 residues. Germline V gene lookup returns CDR1 KGHDR and CDR2 SFDVKD. Unmatched junction bases numbered 6, after V lost 11 bases and J lost 4 bases.

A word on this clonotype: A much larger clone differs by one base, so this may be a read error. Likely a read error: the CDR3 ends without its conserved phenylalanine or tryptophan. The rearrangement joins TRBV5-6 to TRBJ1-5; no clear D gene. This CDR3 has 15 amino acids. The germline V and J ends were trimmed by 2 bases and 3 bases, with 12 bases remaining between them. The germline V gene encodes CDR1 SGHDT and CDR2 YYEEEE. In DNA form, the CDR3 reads TGTGCCAGCAGCTTTCGACGGTATCCCAATCAGCCCCAGCATCTT. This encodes CASSFRRYPNQPQHL.

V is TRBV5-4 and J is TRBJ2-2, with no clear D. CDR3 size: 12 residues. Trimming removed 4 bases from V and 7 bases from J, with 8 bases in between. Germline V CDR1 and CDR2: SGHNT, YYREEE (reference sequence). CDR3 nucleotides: TGTGCCAGCAGCGGAAGCTTCGGGGAGCTGTTTTTT. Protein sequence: CASSGSFGELFF.

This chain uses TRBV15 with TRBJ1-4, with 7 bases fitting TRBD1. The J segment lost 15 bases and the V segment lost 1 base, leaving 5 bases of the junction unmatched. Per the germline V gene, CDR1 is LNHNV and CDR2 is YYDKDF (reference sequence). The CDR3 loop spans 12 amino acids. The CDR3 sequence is CATSRAEQGMFF. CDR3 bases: TGTGCCACCAGCAGAGCGGAACAGGGGATGTTTTTT.

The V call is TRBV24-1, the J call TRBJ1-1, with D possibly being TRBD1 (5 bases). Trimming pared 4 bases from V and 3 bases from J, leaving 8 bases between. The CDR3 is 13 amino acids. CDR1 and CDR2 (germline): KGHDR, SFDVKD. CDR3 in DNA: TGTGCCACCAGTGACGTAGGGGACACTGAAGCTTTCTTT. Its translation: CATSDVGDTEAFF.

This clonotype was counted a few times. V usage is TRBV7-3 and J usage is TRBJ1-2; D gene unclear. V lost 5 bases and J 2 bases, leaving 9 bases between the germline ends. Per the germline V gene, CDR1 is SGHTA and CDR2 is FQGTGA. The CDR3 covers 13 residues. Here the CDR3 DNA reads TGTGCCAGCAGCCCGGACGGGAACTATGGCTACACCTTC. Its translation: CASSPDGNYGYTF.

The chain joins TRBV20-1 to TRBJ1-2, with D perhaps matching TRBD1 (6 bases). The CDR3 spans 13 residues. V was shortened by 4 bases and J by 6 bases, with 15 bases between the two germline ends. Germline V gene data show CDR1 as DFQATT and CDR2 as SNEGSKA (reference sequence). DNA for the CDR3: TGCAGTGCTACTCCAACAGGGATTCATGGCTACACCTTC. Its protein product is CSATPTGIHGYTF.

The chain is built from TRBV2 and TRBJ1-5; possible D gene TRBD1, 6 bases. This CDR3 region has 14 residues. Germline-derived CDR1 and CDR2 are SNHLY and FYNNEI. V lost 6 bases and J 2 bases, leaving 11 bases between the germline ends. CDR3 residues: CASRLTGGNQPQHF. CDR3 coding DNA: TGTGCCAGCAGGTTGACAGGAGGCAATCAGCCCCAGCATTTT.

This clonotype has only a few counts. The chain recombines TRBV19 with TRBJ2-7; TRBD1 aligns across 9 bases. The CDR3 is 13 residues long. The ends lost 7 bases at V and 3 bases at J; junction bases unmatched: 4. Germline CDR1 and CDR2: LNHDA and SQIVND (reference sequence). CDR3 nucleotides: TGTGCCAGTATTCCGGGACAGGGCTACGAGCAGTACTTC. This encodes CASIPGQGYEQYF.

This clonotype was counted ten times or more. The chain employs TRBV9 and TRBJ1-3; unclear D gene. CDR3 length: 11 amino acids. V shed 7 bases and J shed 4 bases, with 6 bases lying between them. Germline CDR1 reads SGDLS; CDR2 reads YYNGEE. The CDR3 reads CASGPGNTIYF. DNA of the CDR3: TGTGCCAGCGGCCCCGGAAACACCATATATTTT.

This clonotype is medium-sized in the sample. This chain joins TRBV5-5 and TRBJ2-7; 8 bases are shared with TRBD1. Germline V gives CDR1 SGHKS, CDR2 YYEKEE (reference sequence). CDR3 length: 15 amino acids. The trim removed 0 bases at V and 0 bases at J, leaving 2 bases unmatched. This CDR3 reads CASSLEQGVSYEQYF. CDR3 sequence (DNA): TGTGCCAGCAGCTTGGAACAGGGGGTCTCCTACGAGCAGTACTTC.

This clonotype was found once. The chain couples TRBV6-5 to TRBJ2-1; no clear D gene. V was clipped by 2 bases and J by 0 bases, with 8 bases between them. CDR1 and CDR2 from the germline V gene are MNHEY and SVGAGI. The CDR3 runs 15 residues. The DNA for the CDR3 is TGTGCCAGCAGTTACACTCCAAGCTCCTACAATGAGCAGTTCTTC. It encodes CASSYTPSSYNEQFF.

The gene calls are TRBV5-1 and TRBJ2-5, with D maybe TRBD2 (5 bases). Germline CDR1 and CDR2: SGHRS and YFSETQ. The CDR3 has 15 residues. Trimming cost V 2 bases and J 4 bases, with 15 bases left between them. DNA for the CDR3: TGCGCCAGCAGCTTCGAGGGTTCGCCGGCAGAGACCCAGTACTTC. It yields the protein CASSFEGSPAETQYF.